The clone carrying this TCR beta chain was detected many times. Its antigen is not known. The missing CDR3 end, 3 residues past where the read stops, is filled in from the germline J gene. The data were obtained in a study of T cell clonality in common variable immunodeficiency. Overall study findings and caveats: Fewer TCRbeta clones were shared among CVID subjects than controls. Fewer deletions and N-nucleotide insertions were reportedly seen in common variable immunodeficiency TCR beta sequences. The cause of increased CVID clonality remains unclear without subpopulation sequencing. Compared with healthy controls, CVID subjects showed increased TCRbeta clonality, mostly in about a third.

The CDR3 has 14 amino acids. Germline values: CDR1 SGHRS, CDR2 YFSETQ. Deletions cut 6 bases from V and 4 bases from J, with 13 bases between. The assay was immunoSEQ multiplex PCR, and TCRdb's table has in-frame clones only and misses some. The sample holds around 45,000 clones, and no clone turns up only once. Sequencing used peripheral blood mononuclear cells. The sequence was obtained from a person aged 18-70 years in good health. The chain uses TRBV5-1 and TRBJ2-2, with D tentatively TRBD1 (5 bases). The covered CDR3 bases are TGCGCCAGCACCCCAAGGGGTGGCACCGGGGAG. The encoded protein is CASTPRGGTGE. The full-length CDR3 reads as CASTPRGGTGELFF.